The rows below give T cell receptor beta chains drawn from one sample of a study of T cell responses to AZD1222 COVID-19 vaccine. Libraries were prepared by immunoSEQ multiplex PCR; TCRdb keeps only in-frame clonotypes and omits some of them. The sample lists about 120,000 clones, less than 90% occurring once. This specimen was peripheral blood, taken on day 0 of AZD1222 vaccination. These receptors came from an adult in good health. CDR3s include the opening cysteine and the closing phenylalanine or tryptophan. A D gene is named only where the DNA matches it firmly. Part of the rows lack a size; the others show once, few, many or a class for expanded clones.

-,TRBJ2-3,20,TRBD2,TRBV28,CASSFAGSGRAYRSTDTQYF,TGTGCCAGCAGTTTTGCAGGGAGCGGGAGGGCCTACCGGAGCACAGATACGCAGTATTTT
-,TRBJ2-5,17,-,TRBV19,CASSISSMGPPRETQYF,TGTGCCAGTAGTATAAGTAGTATGGGACCACCTCGGGAGACCCAGTACTTC
-,TRBJ2-5,18,TRBD2,TRBV3-1/TRBV3-2,CASSQKPGLAGLQETQYF,TGTGCCAGCAGCCAAAAACCGGGACTAGCGGGTCTACAAGAGACCCAGTACTTC
-,TRBJ1-4,16,-,TRBV5-1,CASSLTQGGFNEKLFF,TGCGCCAGCAGCTTGACCCAGGGCGGGTTTAATGAAAAACTGTTTTTT
-,TRBJ2-5,16,-,TRBV5-4,CASSRISTGEGETQYF,TGTGCCAGCAGTCGTATTTCGACAGGGGAGGGAGAGACCCAGTACTTC
once,TRBJ2-3,17,TRBD2,TRBV18,CASSPLAASGGTDTQYF,TGTGCCAGCTCACCCCTCGCGGCTAGCGGGGGGACAGATACGCAGTATTTT
once,TRBJ2-7,12,-,TRBV5-5,CASHYDKTEQYF,TGTGCCAGCCACTACGACAAGACCGAGCAGTACTTC
few,TRBJ2-1,11,-,TRBV6-1,CASSELSWQFF,TGTGCCAGCAGTGAACTGAGTTGGCAGTTCTTC
-,TRBJ1-2,14,TRBD1,TRBV10-3,CAISGQGDSYGYTF,TGTGCCATCAGCGGACAGGGAGATAGCTATGGCTACACCTTC
-,TRBJ2-3,17,TRBD2,TRBV11-2,CASSLVRGRVPADTQYF,TGTGCCAGCAGCTTAGTCCGCGGGAGGGTGCCCGCAGATACGCAGTATTTT
-,TRBJ1-3,14,-,TRBV18,CASSPPGGGNTIYF,TGTGCCAGCTCACCGCCGGGAGGGGGAAACACCATATATTTT
-,TRBJ1-2,14,-,TRBV7-9,CASSFSGTTLGYTF,TGTGCCAGCAGCTTTTCCGGGACAACTCTTGGCTACACCTTC
-,TRBJ2-1,14,-,TRBV9,CASRALTGSQKQFF,TGTGCCAGCAGGGCCCTTACGGGGAGCCAAAAGCAGTTCTTC
-,TRBJ1-6,16,-,TRBV27,CASSWGRGSYNSPLHF,TGTGCCAGCAGTTGGGGCAGGGGCTCCTATAATTCACCCCTCCACTTT
-,TRBJ1-1,15,TRBD1,TRBV5-1,CASSWRQGLNTEAFF,TGCGCCAGCAGCTGGAGACAGGGGTTGAACACTGAAGCTTTCTTT
-,TRBJ1-2,14,-,TRBV30,CAWSVRPREYGYTF,TGTGCCTGGAGTGTAAGGCCCCGAGAGTATGGCTACACCTTC
-,TRBJ1-6,13,-,TRBV12-3/TRBV12-4,CARSQQPNSPLHF,TGTGCCAGATCCCAACAGCCCAATTCACCCCTCCACTTT
once,TRBJ1-3,17,-,TRBV6-1,CASSATSRRVTGNTIYF,TGTGCCAGCAGTGCCACATCCCGGAGGGTGACTGGAAACACCATATATTTT
-,TRBJ2-2,14,-,TRBV25-1,CASSWAPHTGELFF,TGTGCCAGCAGTTGGGCCCCCCACACCGGGGAGCTGTTTTTT
once,TRBJ1-3,17,-,TRBV5-6,CASSFYQAVPVENTIYF,TGTGCCAGCAGCTTCTACCAAGCGGTTCCTGTCGAAAACACCATATATTTT
-,TRBJ2-1,14,TRBD2,TRBV7-2,CASSPRLAGDEQFF,TGTGCCAGCAGCCCGCGACTAGCGGGAGATGAGCAGTTCTTC
-,TRBJ2-7,12,-,TRBV12-3/TRBV12-4,CASSYIATEQYF,TGTGCCAGCAGCTATATTGCTACCGAGCAGTACTTC
-,TRBJ2-7,13,-,TRBV29-1,CSVAVTRTYEQYF,TGCAGCGTTGCGGTGACCCGAACCTACGAGCAGTACTTC
-,TRBJ2-5,13,-,TRBV18,CASSPPNAETQYF,TGTGCCAGCTCACCACCGAATGCAGAGACCCAGTACTTC
-,TRBJ1-5,12,TRBD1,TRBV30,CACNRGLGPQHF,TGTGCCTGTAACAGGGGGCTGGGTCCCCAGCATTTT
-,TRBJ1-5,14,TRBD1,TRBV27,CASSRQGVGQPQHF,TGTGCCAGCAGTCGACAGGGCGTAGGTCAGCCCCAGCATTTT
-,TRBJ1-1,15,-,TRBV16,CASSQSAGMNTEAFF,TGTGCCAGCAGCCAATCTGCAGGGATGAACACTGAAGCTTTCTTT
few,TRBJ2-7,14,TRBD1,TRBV29-1,CSVEGVQGAYEQYF,TGCAGCGTTGAAGGGGTACAGGGGGCCTACGAGCAGTACTTC
-,TRBJ1-2,11,-,TRBV11-1,CASSLGWTRYF,TGTGCCAGCAGCTTAGGATGGACCCGGTACTTC
-,TRBJ1-4,13,-,TRBV2,CASRGDSGEKLFF,TGTGCCAGCAGAGGCGACAGCGGAGAAAAACTGTTTTTT
-,TRBJ1-2,12,-,TRBV27,CASSRGGSGYTF,TGTGCCAGCAGTCGGGGAGGGTCTGGCTACACCTTC
-,TRBJ2-7,15,TRBD1,TRBV18,CASSPIAGTENLQYF,TGTGCCAGCTCACCAATCGCCGGGACAGAAAATCTGCAGTACTTC
-,TRBJ1-2,13,-,TRBV27,CASSFTGFLGYTF,TGTGCCAGCAGTTTTACAGGGTTTCTTGGCTACACCTTC
-,TRBJ1-2,15,-,TRBV7-8,CASSSRTDRFYGYTF,TGTGCCAGCAGCAGCCGGACAGATCGGTTCTATGGCTACACCTTC
-,TRBJ1-4,14,-,TRBV7-8,CASSSGRGNEKLFF,TGTGCCAGCAGCTCTGGTCGGGGAAATGAAAAACTGTTTTTT
-,TRBJ1-5,13,-,TRBV12-3/TRBV12-4,CASSTGNNQPQHF,TGTGCCAGCAGTACAGGGAACAATCAGCCCCAGCATTTT
-,TRBJ1-1,13,-,TRBV6-2/TRBV6-3,CASSLTLLTEAFF,TGTGCCAGCAGCTTGACACTACTCACTGAAGCTTTCTTT
-,TRBJ2-5,15,-,TRBV13,CASSLVQGIQETQYF,TGTGCCAGCAGCTTAGTCCAGGGAATCCAAGAGACCCAGTACTTC
-,TRBJ1-1,13,-,TRBV27,CASRMGANAEAFF,TGTGCCAGCAGGATGGGGGCAAATGCTGAAGCTTTCTTT
-,TRBJ1-2,16,TRBD1,TRBV28,CASSPLEDRGFYGYTF,TGTGCCAGCAGCCCTTTAGAGGACAGGGGTTTCTATGGCTACACCTTC